The next 14 T cell receptor beta chains were all read from a single sample in a study of shared clonotypes between healthy human individuals. Using immunoSEQ multiplex PCR, the repertoire was profiled, and TCRdb retains in-frame clones only, with some absent. The sample has about 190,000 clones; 65% to 80% are singletons. Sequencing used memory CD4+ T cells sorted from blood. The subset is: CD45RA-negative fraction. The receptors derive from a man aged 25 to 45 in good health.

This sequence joins TRBV6-1 and TRBJ1-2; D possibly corresponds to TRBD1 (5 bases). The ends were cut back, 1 base at V and 2 bases at J, with 8 bases in the middle. This CDR3 is built from 14 residues. Looked up from germline, CDR1 is MNHNS and CDR2 is SASEGT. The CDR3 reads CASSEGGRNYGYTF. The CDR3 bases are TGTGCCAGCAGTGAAGGGGGCAGGAACTATGGCTACACCTTC.

A note on this clone: Germline and junction disagree at one end, which may indicate a read error. The chain joins TRBV18 to TRBJ2-5; 13 bases align to TRBD2. CDR3 size: 16 residues. CDR1 is KGHSH, CDR2 LQKENI, per germline. The chain's CDR3 is CASSPGTSGNLVTQYF. The CDR3 DNA sequence: TGTGCCAGTTCACCCGGGACTAGCGGGAATCTTGTGACCCAGTACTTC.

The chain combines TRBV27 with TRBJ2-2; D not certain. Germline V gene data show CDR1 as MNHEY and CDR2 as SMNVEV (reference sequence). With 2 bases removed from V and 6 bases from J, the gap between germline ends came to 16 bases. This CDR3 spans 16 amino acids. This CDR3 is CASSLIVFGYPGELFF. In DNA form, the CDR3 reads TGTGCCAGCAGTTTAATAGTCTTCGGGTATCCCGGGGAGCTGTTTTTT.

The V gene is TRBV29-1, the J gene TRBJ2-1; 9 bases are a match to TRBD1. Germline CDR1 and CDR2: SQVTM and ANQGSEA. The CDR3 is 13 amino acids. V was pared by 1 base and J by 7 bases, with 2 bases of the junction left unmatched. The CDR3 spells CSVEAGQGNEQFF. Here the CDR3 DNA reads TGCAGCGTTGAAGCCGGACAGGGGAATGAGCAGTTCTTC.

The rearrangement links TRBV11-2 to TRBJ2-5; 9 nucleotides line up with TRBD1. CDR3 size: 15 residues. Trimming cost V 5 bases and J 5 bases; bases outside gene matches: 9. CDR1 is SGHAT, CDR2 FQNNGV, per germline. CDR3 region: CASSPLQGAGETQYF. In DNA form, the CDR3 reads TGTGCCAGCAGCCCTTTACAGGGGGCGGGGGAGACCCAGTACTTC.

V is TRBV9 and J is TRBJ2-7; D gene uncertain. V lost 0 bases, J lost 3 bases, and 13 bases lay in between. The CDR3 contains 15 residues. Germline CDR1 reads SGDLS; CDR2 reads YYNGEE. The CDR3 nucleotides are TGTGCCAGCAGCGTAGCTGGTAGCAAGAGCTACGAGCAGTACTTC. Translated, it gives CASSVAGSKSYEQYF.

This clone was detected only once. One end of the junction does not line up with germline, which may come from a read error. The sample has other DNA sequences that encode this CDR3 too. The CDR3, as DNA: TGTGCTAGCAGCACGGGACAGGGGACTCAAGAGACCCAGTACTTC. It is translated as CASSTGQGTQETQYF. This chain uses TRBV7-7 with TRBJ2-5; 10 bases are a match to TRBD1. Germline CDR1 is SSHAT and CDR2 is FNYEAQ (reference sequence). The CDR3 sequence is 15 residues long.

The chain is built from TRBV13 and TRBJ2-5, with TRBD1 identical over 9 bases. The CDR3 is 16 residues long. The V and J ends lost 5 bases and 4 bases, in that order; junction bases with no gene match: 11. Germline CDR1 PRHDT, CDR2 FYEKMQ (reference sequence). The chain's CDR3 is CASSQAPGTGIETQYF. As DNA, the CDR3 is TGTGCCAGCAGCCAAGCGCCCGGGACAGGGATAGAGACCCAGTACTTC.

This clone was detected ten times or more. The chain is built from TRBV7-9 and TRBJ1-2; D is unclear. Germline loops: CDR1 SEHNR, CDR2 FQNEAQ (reference sequence). V shed 1 base and J shed 0 bases, with 3 bases lying between them. This CDR3 region has 13 residues. The CDR3 is CASSLDTNYGYTF. The CDR3, as DNA: TGTGCCAGCAGCTTAGACACTAACTATGGCTACACCTTC. The full variable domain, rest sourced from reference TRBV7-9 and TRBJ1-2, is DTGVSQNPRHKITKRGQNVTFRCDPISEHNRLYWYRQTLGQGPEFLTYFQNEAQLEKSRLLSDRFSAERPKGSFSTLEIQRTEQGDSAMYLCASSLDTNYGYTFGSGTRLTVV.

The J gene is TRBJ2-1, the V gene TRBV28; 9 bases map to TRBD1. Looked up from germline, CDR1 is MDHEN and CDR2 is SYDVKM. The V gene end was trimmed by 0 bases and the J gene end by 6 bases; junction bases not matched to a gene: 3. The CDR3 contains 15 residues. The CDR3 DNA sequence: TGTGCCAGCAGTTTATGGGGGACAGGGCGCAATGAGCAGTTCTTC. Amino acid sequence: CASSLWGTGRNEQFF.

This chain joins TRBV29-1 and TRBJ2-5; maybe TRBD1 (5 bases). The V gene lost 5 bases and the J gene lost 2 bases, with 9 bases spanning the gap. CDR1 SQVTM and CDR2 ANQGSEA come from the germline V gene. CDR3 size: 12 residues. The CDR3 DNA sequence: TGCAGCGTTAGACAGCAACAAGAGACCCAGTACTTC. Residues: CSVRQQQETQYF.

The chain combines TRBV7-2 with TRBJ2-1, with 8 bases aligning to TRBD2. The CDR3 spans 12 residues. Germline V CDR1 and CDR2: SGHTA, FQGNSA. V gave up 0 bases and J gave up 15 bases; unmatched junction bases: 4. This chain's CDR3 is CASSLAQREGFF. The CDR3 DNA reads as TGTGCCAGCAGCTTAGCGCAACGGGAGGGGTTCTTC. Supplemented by reference TRBV7-2 and TRBJ2-1, the full variable domain reads GAGVSQSPSNKVTEKGKDVELRCDPISGHTALYWYRQSLGQGLEFLIYFQGNSAPDKSGLPSDRFSAERTGGSVSTLTIQRTQQEDSAVYLCASSLAQREGFFGPGTRLTVL.

The rearrangement links TRBV10-3 to TRBJ1-4; D call uncertain. This CDR3 spans 15 amino acids. With 3 bases removed from V and 3 bases from J, the gap between germline ends came to 11 bases. Germline V lookup: CDR1 ENHRY, CDR2 SYGVKD. For the CDR3, the DNA is TGTGCCATCAGTGATCGAGGTGGCGCTAATGAAAAACTGTTTTTT. Protein product: CAISDRGGANEKLFF.

The chain carries TRBV6-5 and TRBJ2-7; weak D call: TRBD2 (5 bases). The V gene lost 2 bases and the J gene lost 4 bases, with 15 bases spanning the gap. The germline CDR1 and CDR2 sequences are MNHEY and SVGAGI. The CDR3 totals 15 residues. The CDR3 loop is CASSYKHVGKYEQYF. DNA for the CDR3: TGTGCCAGCAGTTACAAACACGTCGGGAAATACGAGCAGTACTTC.